One sample yielded the 17 T cell receptor beta chains listed below, sequenced in a study of graft-versus-host responses after intestinal transplantation. Clones were read by immunoSEQ multiplex PCR, and TCRdb kept only the in-frame ones, dropping some. Among 100,000 or so clones listed, about 92% were seen once. What these receptors recognize is not known. Sequenced material: unstimulated CD8+ T cells sorted from spleen or lymph node cells, taken before intestinal transplant. These receptors were obtained from a human donor who received an intestinal transplant.

The chain carries TRBV11-2 and TRBJ2-3; D ambiguous. This CDR3 comprises 14 residues. The germline gives CDR1 SGHAT, CDR2 FQNNGV. The ends were cut back, 5 bases at V and 3 bases at J, with 12 bases in the middle. CDR3 nucleotide sequence: TGTGCCAGCAGCAACCACAAGTCGACAGATACGCAGTATTTT. Amino acid sequence: CASSNHKSTDTQYF.

The chain combines TRBV6-1 with TRBJ1-1; D may be TRBD1 (5 bases). Trimming stripped 6 bases from V and 2 bases from J, with 10 bases between. CDR3 size: 13 residues. CDR1 is MNHNS, CDR2 SASEGT, per germline. CDR3 coding DNA: TGTGCCAGCAGGGGTGGGACTAACACTGAAGCTTTCTTT. Translated: CASRGGTNTEAFF.

The chain is built from TRBV4-3 and TRBJ1-2; 9 bases line up with TRBD1. The CDR3 has 13 residues. Trimming removed 4 bases from V and 10 bases from J; junction bases left unmatched: 7. CDR1 is LGHNA and CDR2 is YSLEER in the germline V gene. The CDR3 bases are TGCGCCAGCAGCCGACAGGGGGAAGATGTCTACACCTTC. The encoded protein is CASSRQGEDVYTF.

The chain carries TRBV4-3 and TRBJ2-7; 9 bases line up with TRBD1. The ends lost 4 bases at V and 3 bases at J; junction bases unmatched: 7. Germline CDR1 reads LGHNA; CDR2 reads YSLEER. The CDR3 covers 15 residues. The CDR3 loop reads CASSLDRTGDYEQYF. The CDR3 DNA follows: TGCGCCAGCAGCCTAGACCGGACAGGGGACTACGAGCAGTACTTC.

V and J are TRBV15 and TRBJ2-3; the D is unclear. The CDR3 sequence is 12 residues long. The ends were cut back, 11 bases at V and 3 bases at J, with 12 bases in the middle. Germline assignment: CDR1 LNHNV and CDR2 YYDKDF (reference sequence). Here the CDR3 reads CAVMWATDTQYF. For the CDR3, the DNA is TGTGCCGTGATGTGGGCGACAGATACGCAGTATTTT.

The V call is TRBV7-2, the J call TRBJ2-7, with D unresolved. The CDR3 extends over 10 amino acids. CDR1 is SGHTA, CDR2 FQGNSA, per germline. Trimming left V 5 bases short and J 10 bases short, with 9 bases between. The CDR3 sequence is CASSPFSQYF. The CDR3 DNA sequence: TGTGCCAGCAGCCCTTTCTCCCAGTACTTC.

The chain uses TRBV19 and TRBJ2-3; 10 bases agree with TRBD2. Germline assignment: CDR1 LNHDA and CDR2 SQIVND (reference sequence). The ends lost 6 bases at V and 3 bases at J; junction bases unmatched: 6. The CDR3 loop spans 15 amino acids. The CDR3 reads CASSLTSGETDTQYF. The CDR3 DNA reads TGTGCCAGTAGCCTAACTAGCGGGGAGACAGATACGCAGTATTTT.

The chain uses TRBV27 and TRBJ2-1, with D perhaps matching TRBD1 (6 bases). Looked up from germline, CDR1 is MNHEY and CDR2 is SMNVEV (reference sequence). The CDR3 is 16 residues long. Trimming stripped 6 bases from V and 1 base from J, with 16 bases between. The CDR3 DNA sequence: TGTGCCAGCAGCCCACCCACAGGGACATCCTACAATGAGCAGTTCTTC. It encodes CASSPPTGTSYNEQFF.

This rearrangement joins TRBV13 to TRBJ2-6; 7 bases align to TRBD1. CDR1 is PRHDT, CDR2 FYEKMQ, per germline (reference sequence). Trimming at V came to 2 bases and at J to 0 bases, leaving 13 bases not matched to a gene. This CDR3 has 20 amino acids. The CDR3 DNA reads TGTGCCAGCAGCTTAAGTTCCCCCGGAGACAGGGACTCTGGGGCCAACGTCCTGACTTTC. This encodes CASSLSSPGDRDSGANVLTF.

This clone appeared a single time. This chain connects TRBV2 to TRBJ2-2; possibly TRBD1 for D (5 bases). V was pared by 6 bases and J by 0 bases, with 5 bases between. The CDR3 runs 13 residues. Looked up from germline, CDR1 is SNHLY and CDR2 is FYNNEI. The chain's CDR3 is CASRTANTGELFF. Written as DNA, the CDR3 is TGTGCCAGCAGGACAGCGAACACCGGGGAGCTGTTTTTT.

V is TRBV7-6 and J is TRBJ2-1; maybe TRBD1 (6 bases). There are 15 residues in the CDR3. Trimming stripped 4 bases from V and 8 bases from J, with 18 bases between. Germline V gives CDR1 SGHVS, CDR2 FNYEAQ. The CDR3 DNA reads as TGTGCCAGCAGCTACGACCCGGGACACTCCGATGAGCAGTTCTTC. Translated, it gives CASSYDPGHSDEQFF.

V is TRBV2 and J is TRBJ1-1, with a possible D match to TRBD1 (5 bases). Germline V CDR1 and CDR2: SNHLY, FYNNEI. Trimming stripped 3 bases from V and 6 bases from J, with 11 bases between. The CDR3 spans 13 residues. The CDR3 DNA reads as TGTGCCAGCAGTGACGGAGGGGCTCCTGAAGCTTTCTTT. It translates to CASSDGGAPEAFF.

The chain is built from TRBV4-1 and TRBJ1-2, with TRBD1 identical over 7 bases. CDR3 length equals 13 residues. Germline V lookup: CDR1 MGHRA, CDR2 YSYEKL. Unmatched junction bases numbered 4, after V lost 1 base and J lost 8 bases. The CDR3 reads CASSQAPTGGYTF. CDR3 coding DNA: TGCGCCAGCAGCCAAGCCCCGACAGGGGGCTACACCTTC.

The chain uses TRBV4-3 and TRBJ2-6; tentative D call: TRBD1 (5 bases). The V and J ends lost 0 bases and 5 bases respectively, with 14 bases between them. In germline, CDR1 is LGHNA, CDR2 YSLEER. The CDR3 runs 17 residues. CDR3 nucleotides: TGCGCCAGCAGCCAAGATACGACAGTCCCTAGGGCCAACGTCCTGACTTTC. Protein product: CASSQDTTVPRANVLTF.

The V gene is TRBV19, the J gene TRBJ2-2; TRBD1 matches 8 bases. The CDR3 has 14 amino acids. Germline-derived CDR1 and CDR2 are LNHDA and SQIVND (reference sequence). The trim removed 11 bases at V and 4 bases at J, leaving 9 bases unmatched. DNA for the CDR3: TGTGCCGCTACAGGGGGTGCCAGCACCGGGGAGCTGTTTTTT. This translates into CAATGGASTGELFF.

The chain links TRBV4-3 to TRBJ2-7; possibly TRBD1 for D (6 bases). The V gene lost 0 bases and the J gene lost 4 bases, with 22 bases spanning the gap. The germline CDR1 and CDR2 sequences are LGHNA and YSLEER. The CDR3 has 18 amino acids. Written as DNA, the CDR3 is TGCGCCAGCAGCCAAGATTTGGCGTTGGGGCAGGGGAATTACGAGCAGTACTTC. It is translated as CASSQDLALGQGNYEQYF.

The V gene is TRBV4-3, the J gene TRBJ1-3; 8 nucleotides agree with TRBD1. V was clipped by 4 bases and J by 0 bases; unmatched bases: 2. This CDR3 region has 15 residues. The V gene's germline CDR1 is LGHNA and CDR2 YSLEER. The CDR3 loop is CASSPDRASGNTIYF. As DNA, the CDR3 is TGCGCCAGCAGCCCGGACAGGGCCTCTGGAAACACCATATATTTT.